These T cell receptor beta chains were read from a single sample in a study of blood T cell repertoires in COVID-19. The assay was immunoSEQ multiplex PCR, and TCRdb's table has in-frame clones only and misses some. Among approximately 240,000 clones, roughly three quarters were seen once, and the ten largest hold 4%. The material sequenced was peripheral blood. These receptors were collected from a middle-aged woman with active or convalescent COVID-19. CDR3s include the opening cysteine and the closing phenylalanine or tryptophan. Each record gives: J gene, V gene, CDR3 length, CDR3 protein.

j_gene: TRBJ1-1; v_gene: TRBV19; len: 16; CDR3aa: CASSTQTGGVGTEAFF
j_gene: TRBJ2-7; v_gene: TRBV2; len: 18; CDR3aa: CASSDGTTRGRVSYEQYF
j_gene: TRBJ2-3; v_gene: TRBV9; len: 16; CDR3aa: CASSVVETGGADTQYF
j_gene: TRBJ1-5; v_gene: TRBV4-1; len: 18; CDR3aa: CASSQGGRGASNNQPQHF
j_gene: TRBJ2-7; v_gene: TRBV25-1; len: 14; CDR3aa: CASSDSAGPYEQYF
j_gene: TRBJ2-7; v_gene: TRBV6-5; len: 13; CDR3aa: CASSSTVSYEQYF
j_gene: TRBJ1-5; v_gene: TRBV30; len: 14; CDR3aa: CAWSVENSNQPQHF
j_gene: TRBJ1-3; v_gene: TRBV7-9; len: 16; CDR3aa: CASSPRGVTGGNTIYF
j_gene: TRBJ2-7; v_gene: TRBV30; len: 13; CDR3aa: CAWSRQAAYEQYF
j_gene: TRBJ1-4; v_gene: TRBV18; len: 13; CDR3aa: CASSPPGRQKLFF
j_gene: TRBJ1-1; v_gene: TRBV29-1; len: 13; CDR3aa: CSVERGGATEAFF
j_gene: TRBJ1-1; v_gene: TRBV2; len: 16; CDR3aa: CASSADRGDEDTEAFF
j_gene: TRBJ2-1; v_gene: TRBV6-2/TRBV6-3; len: 14; CDR3aa: CASSYRQEINEQFF
j_gene: TRBJ1-5; v_gene: TRBV10-3; len: 18; CDR3aa: CAISEGGQGSLSNQPQHF
j_gene: TRBJ1-6; v_gene: TRBV11-2; len: 14; CDR3aa: CASSLAGGYSPLHF
j_gene: TRBJ2-2; v_gene: TRBV7-3; len: 17; CDR3aa: CASSYHAGGADTGELFF
j_gene: TRBJ2-7; v_gene: TRBV6-5; len: 14; CDR3aa: CASSPGQASYEQYF
j_gene: TRBJ1-5; v_gene: TRBV6-1; len: 16; CDR3aa: CASSALQDYSNQPQHF
j_gene: TRBJ2-6; v_gene: TRBV5-6; len: 16; CDR3aa: CASSLGTGRGANVLTF
j_gene: TRBJ1-4; v_gene: TRBV5-4; len: 14; CDR3aa: CASSYKGSGAKLFF
j_gene: TRBJ1-1; v_gene: TRBV2; len: 13; CDR3aa: CAIFRDYVSEAFF
j_gene: TRBJ1-5; v_gene: TRBV15; len: 14; CDR3aa: CATSLDRGLQPQHF
j_gene: TRBJ2-2; v_gene: TRBV7-2; len: 15; CDR3aa: CASSLVAGGAGELFF
j_gene: TRBJ1-2; v_gene: TRBV5-1; len: 14; CDR3aa: CASSLEQGAYGYTF
j_gene: TRBJ2-1; v_gene: TRBV9; len: 15; CDR3aa: CASNRAQGYYNEQFF
j_gene: TRBJ1-1; v_gene: TRBV11-3; len: 12; CDR3aa: CASGKPGTEAFF
j_gene: TRBJ2-3; v_gene: TRBV29-1; len: 13; CDR3aa: CSVGTKVTDTQYF
j_gene: TRBJ1-3; v_gene: TRBV27; len: 16; CDR3aa: CASSLRQVHSGNTIYF
j_gene: TRBJ1-1; v_gene: TRBV19; len: 13; CDR3aa: CASSIGGSSEAFF
j_gene: TRBJ1-4; v_gene: TRBV2; len: 14; CDR3aa: CASRPGTVNEKLFF
j_gene: TRBJ1-1; v_gene: TRBV27; len: 15; CDR3aa: CASSAHRGQGTEAFF
j_gene: TRBJ2-3; v_gene: TRBV3-1/TRBV3-2; len: 17; CDR3aa: CASSKSRTSGGADTQYF
j_gene: TRBJ2-3; v_gene: TRBV5-1; len: 16; CDR3aa: CASSFGTGGLSDTQYF
j_gene: TRBJ1-6; v_gene: TRBV29-1; len: 13; CDR3aa: CSVEQGVGSPLHF
j_gene: TRBJ2-3; v_gene: TRBV10-3; len: 15; CDR3aa: CAISGTSGSTDTQYF
j_gene: TRBJ2-1; v_gene: TRBV27; len: 14; CDR3aa: CASSRTGAYNEQFF
j_gene: TRBJ1-1; v_gene: TRBV12-3/TRBV12-4; len: 13; CDR3aa: CASSPDRGTEAFF